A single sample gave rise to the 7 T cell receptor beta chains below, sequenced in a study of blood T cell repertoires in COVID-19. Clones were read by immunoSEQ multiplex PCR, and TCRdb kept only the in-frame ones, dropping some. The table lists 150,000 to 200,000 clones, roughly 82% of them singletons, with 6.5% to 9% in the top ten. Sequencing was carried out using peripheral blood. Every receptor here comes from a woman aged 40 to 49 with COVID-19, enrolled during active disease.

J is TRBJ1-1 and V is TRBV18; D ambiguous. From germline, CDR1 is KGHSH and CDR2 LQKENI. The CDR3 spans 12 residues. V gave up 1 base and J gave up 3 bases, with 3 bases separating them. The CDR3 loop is CASSPLDTEAFF. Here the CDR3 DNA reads TGTGCCAGCTCACCACTCGACACTGAAGCTTTCTTT.

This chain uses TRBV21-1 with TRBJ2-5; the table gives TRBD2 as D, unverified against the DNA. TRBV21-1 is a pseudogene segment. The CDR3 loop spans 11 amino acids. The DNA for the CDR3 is TGTGCCAGCAGCAACGGAGAGACCCAGTACTTC. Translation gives CASSNGETQYF.

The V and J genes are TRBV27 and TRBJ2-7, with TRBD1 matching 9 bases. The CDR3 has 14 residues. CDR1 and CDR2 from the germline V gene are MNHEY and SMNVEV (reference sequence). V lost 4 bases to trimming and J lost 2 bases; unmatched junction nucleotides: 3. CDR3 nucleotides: TGTGCCAGCAGTTGGACAGGGGAAACCTACGAGCAGTACTTC. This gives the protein CASSWTGETYEQYF.

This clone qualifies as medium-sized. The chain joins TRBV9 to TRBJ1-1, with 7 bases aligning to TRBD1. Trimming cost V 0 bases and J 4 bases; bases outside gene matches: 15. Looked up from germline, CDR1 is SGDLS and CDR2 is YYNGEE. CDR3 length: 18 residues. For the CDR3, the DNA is TGTGCCAGCAGCGTAGGCGGTAGTGTGGACAGGTCCAGCACTGAAGCTTTCTTT. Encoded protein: CASSVGGSVDRSSTEAFF.

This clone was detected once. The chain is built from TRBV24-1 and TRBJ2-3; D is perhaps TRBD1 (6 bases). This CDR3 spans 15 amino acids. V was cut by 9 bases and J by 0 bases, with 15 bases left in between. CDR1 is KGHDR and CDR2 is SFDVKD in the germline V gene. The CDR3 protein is CATGGLTGSTDTQYF. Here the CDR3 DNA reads TGTGCCACCGGTGGACTTACAGGGAGCACAGATACGCAGTATTTT.

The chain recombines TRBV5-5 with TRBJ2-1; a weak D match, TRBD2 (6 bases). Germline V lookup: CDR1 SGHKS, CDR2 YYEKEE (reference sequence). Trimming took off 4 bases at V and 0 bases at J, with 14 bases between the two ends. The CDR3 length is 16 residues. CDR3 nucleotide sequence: TGTGCCAGCAGCCGGGACTCCGAAAGCTCCTACAATGAGCAGTTCTTC. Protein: CASSRDSESSYNEQFF.

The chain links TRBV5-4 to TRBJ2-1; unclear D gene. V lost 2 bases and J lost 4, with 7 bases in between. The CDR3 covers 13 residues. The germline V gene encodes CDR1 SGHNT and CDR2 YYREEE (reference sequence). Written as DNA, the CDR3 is TGTGCCAGCAGCTTAGTCGGGTACAATGAGCAGTTCTTC. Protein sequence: CASSLVGYNEQFF.